The 2 T cell receptor beta chains reported below all come from one sample, sequenced in a study of T cell responses to AZD1222 COVID-19 vaccine. Sequencing used immunoSEQ multiplex PCR; TCRdb keeps in-frame clones, though not all of them. This table holds some 170,000 clones, 90% to 95% found once. This sample comprised peripheral blood, obtained on day 0 of AZD1222 vaccination. These TCRs come from an adult in good health.

V gene TRBV19 combines with J gene TRBJ2-3; D call uncertain. The CDR3 contains 13 residues. CDR1 and CDR2 from the germline V gene are LNHDA and SQIVND (reference sequence). V was cut by 3 bases and J by 1 base, with 5 bases left in between. The CDR3: CASSITGTDTQYF. The CDR3 nucleotides are TGTGCCAGTAGTATCACGGGCACAGATACGCAGTATTTT.

V gene TRBV27 combines with J gene TRBJ2-7; TRBD1 aligns across 7 bases. Trimming took 6 bases from V and 2 from J; bases not matched to a gene: 7. This CDR3 has 14 amino acids. Germline V gene data show CDR1 as MNHEY and CDR2 as SMNVEV (reference sequence). CDR3 loop: CASRLQGSTYEQYF. In DNA, the CDR3 is TGTGCCAGCAGACTACAGGGGTCAACCTACGAGCAGTACTTC.